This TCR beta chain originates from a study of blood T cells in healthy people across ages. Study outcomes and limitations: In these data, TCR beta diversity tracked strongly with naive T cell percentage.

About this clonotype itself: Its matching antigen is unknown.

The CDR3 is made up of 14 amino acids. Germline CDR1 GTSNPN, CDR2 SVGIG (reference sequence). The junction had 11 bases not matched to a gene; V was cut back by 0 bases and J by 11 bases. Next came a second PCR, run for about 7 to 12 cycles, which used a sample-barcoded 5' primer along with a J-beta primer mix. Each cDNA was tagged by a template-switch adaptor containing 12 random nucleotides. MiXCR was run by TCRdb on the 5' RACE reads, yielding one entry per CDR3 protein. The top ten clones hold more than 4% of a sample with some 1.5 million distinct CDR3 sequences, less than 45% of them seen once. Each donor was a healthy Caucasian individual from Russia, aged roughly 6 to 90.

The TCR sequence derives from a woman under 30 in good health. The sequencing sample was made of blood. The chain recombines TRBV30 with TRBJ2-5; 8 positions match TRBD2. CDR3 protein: CAWSVASGYNEQYF. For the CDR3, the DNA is TGTGCCTGGAGTGTAGCTAGCGGGTACAATGAGCAGTACTTC.